Listed here is a single T cell receptor (beta chain). The source of the sample is a study of blood T cell repertoires in COVID-19. TCRdb keeps only in-frame clones here, not all; method: immunoSEQ multiplex PCR. The sample consists of some 220,000 clones, approximately 85% of them appearing once. J gave up 1 base and V 10 bases, and 8 bases lay outside the gene matches. The CDR3 totals 15 residues. Per germline, CDR1 LNHDA and CDR2 SQIVND (reference sequence). The TCR comes from a woman in her seventies with COVID-19, enrolled during active disease. The V and J genes are TRBV19 and TRBJ2-2, with 8 bases identical to TRBD1. The sequencing sample was made of peripheral blood. CDR3 DNA: TGTGCCACCCTAACCGGGACAGGGAACACCGGGGAGCTGTTTTTT. Its translation is CATLTGTGNTGELFF.